This T cell receptor (beta chain) stems from a study of CD8 T cells in ankylosing spondylitis. CDR1 is SGHAT and CDR2 is FQNNGV in the germline V gene. V dropped 1 base and J dropped 4; count of bases not matched to a gene: 4. CDR3 length: 16 residues. TCRdb used MiXCR to reprocess the 5' RACE reads, holding one entry per CDR3 protein. This table has approximately 400,000 distinct CDR3 sequences, more than 25% appearing once. This clonotype was found a few times. The antigen remains undetermined. Findings of the study overall: Disease-linked clones bore a CD8+ phenotype and were relatively rare in peripheral blood. Earlier authors reported some of these motif variants in reactive arthritis synovial fluid and blood. Characteristic of ankylosing spondylitis blood, it appeared, was a TCR beta motif comprising several highly homologous variants.

Material: blood, either unsorted or a sorted T cell fraction (not recorded which). The chain uses TRBV11-2 and TRBJ2-3, with 11 bases matching TRBD2. The sequence was collected from a male donor with ankylosing spondylitis. The CDR3, as DNA: TGTGCCAGCAGCTTAGCAGGTAGCGGGAGGGCAGATACGCAGTATTTT. This gives the protein CASSLAGSGRADTQYF.